The entry below gives a single T cell receptor (beta chain) sequence along with its context. This sample is part of a study of blood T cell repertoires in COVID-19. Study at large: The samples span acute and convalescent COVID-19 from the United States, Italy and Spain. In each case, the material was cDNA or gDNA derived from T cells, B-cell-depleted T cells, or PBMCs.

Authors' analysis steps: Amplification of reference gene primers was used by the study to estimate nucleated cell counts. TCRdb keeps only in-frame clones here, not all; method: immunoSEQ multiplex PCR. The V and J calls and clone size come from that table; D and trimming were worked out from the DNA. The sample holds fewer than 350,000 clones, roughly 85% seen once. Resolution of symptoms, clearance, or two negative PCRs was present in recovered Cohort 3 donors. The germline V and J ends were trimmed by 8 bases and 4 bases, with 15 bases remaining between them. CDR1 and CDR2 (germline): MNHEY, SVGAGI. The CDR3 runs to 14 residues.

The receptor was isolated from a woman in her 40s who had recovered from COVID-19. This chain links TRBV6-5 with TRBJ2-1; D might be TRBD2 (5 bases). Sequencing was carried out using PBMCs or T cells enriched from blood (not recorded which). CDR3 loop: CASGKTGSYNEQFF. As DNA, the CDR3 is TGTGCCAGCGGCAAGACGGGATCTTACAATGAGCAGTTCTTC.